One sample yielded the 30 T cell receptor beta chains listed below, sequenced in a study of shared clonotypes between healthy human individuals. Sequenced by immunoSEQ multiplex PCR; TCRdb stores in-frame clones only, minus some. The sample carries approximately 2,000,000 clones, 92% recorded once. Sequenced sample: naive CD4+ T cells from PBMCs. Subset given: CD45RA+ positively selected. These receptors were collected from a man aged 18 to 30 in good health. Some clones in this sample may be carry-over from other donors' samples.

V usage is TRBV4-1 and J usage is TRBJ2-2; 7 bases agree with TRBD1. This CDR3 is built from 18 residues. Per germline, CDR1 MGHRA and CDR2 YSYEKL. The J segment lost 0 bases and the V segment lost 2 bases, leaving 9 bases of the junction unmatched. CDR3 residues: CASSQTLPTGTNTGELFF. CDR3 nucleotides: TGCGCCAGCAGCCAAACCCTACCGACAGGGACGAACACCGGGGAGCTGTTTTTT.

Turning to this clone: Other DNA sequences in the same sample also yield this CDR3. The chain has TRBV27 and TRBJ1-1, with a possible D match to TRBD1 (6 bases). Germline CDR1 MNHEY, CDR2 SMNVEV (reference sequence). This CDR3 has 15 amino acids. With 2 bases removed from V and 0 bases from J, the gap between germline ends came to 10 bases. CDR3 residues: CASSLTGTLNTEAFF. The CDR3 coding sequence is TGTGCCAGCAGTTTAACCGGGACACTGAACACTGAAGCTTTCTTT.

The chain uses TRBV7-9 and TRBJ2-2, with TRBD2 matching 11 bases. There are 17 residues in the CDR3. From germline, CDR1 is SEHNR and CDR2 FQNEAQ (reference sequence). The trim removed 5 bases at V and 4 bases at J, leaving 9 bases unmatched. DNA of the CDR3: TGTGCCAGCAGCCCAACGGGACTAGCGGTAATCACCGGGGAGCTGTTTTTT. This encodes CASSPTGLAVITGELFF.

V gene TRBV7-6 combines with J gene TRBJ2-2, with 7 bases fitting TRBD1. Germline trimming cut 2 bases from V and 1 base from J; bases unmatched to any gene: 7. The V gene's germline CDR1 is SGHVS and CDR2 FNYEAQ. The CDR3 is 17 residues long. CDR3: CASSLRQGLLNTGELFF. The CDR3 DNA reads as TGTGCCAGCAGCTTACGACAGGGCCTCCTGAACACCGGGGAGCTGTTTTTT.

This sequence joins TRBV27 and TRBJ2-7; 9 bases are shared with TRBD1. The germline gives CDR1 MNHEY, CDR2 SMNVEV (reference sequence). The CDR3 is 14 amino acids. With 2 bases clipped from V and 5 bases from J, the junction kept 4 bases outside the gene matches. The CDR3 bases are TGTGCCAGCAGTTTACTTGACAGGGGGAACGAGCAGTACTTC. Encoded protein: CASSLLDRGNEQYF.

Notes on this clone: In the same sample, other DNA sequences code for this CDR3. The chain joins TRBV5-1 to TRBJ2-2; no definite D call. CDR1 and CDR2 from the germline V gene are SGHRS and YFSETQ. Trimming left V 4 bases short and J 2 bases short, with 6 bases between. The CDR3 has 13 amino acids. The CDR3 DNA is TGCGCCAGCAGCAGAAGTAACACCGGGGAGCTGTTTTTT. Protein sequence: CASSRSNTGELFF.

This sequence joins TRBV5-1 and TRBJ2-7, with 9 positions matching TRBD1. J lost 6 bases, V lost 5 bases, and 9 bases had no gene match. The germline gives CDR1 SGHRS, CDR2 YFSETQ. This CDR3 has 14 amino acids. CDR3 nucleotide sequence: TGCGCCAGCAGAACCGGGACAGGGAGGACCGAGCAGTACTTC. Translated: CASRTGTGRTEQYF.

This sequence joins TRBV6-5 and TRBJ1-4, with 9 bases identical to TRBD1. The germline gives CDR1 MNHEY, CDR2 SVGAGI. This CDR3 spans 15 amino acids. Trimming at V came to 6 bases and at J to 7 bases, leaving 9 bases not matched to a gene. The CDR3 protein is CASRGTGITFEKLFF. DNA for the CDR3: TGTGCCAGCAGAGGGACAGGGATTACATTTGAAAAACTGTTTTTT.

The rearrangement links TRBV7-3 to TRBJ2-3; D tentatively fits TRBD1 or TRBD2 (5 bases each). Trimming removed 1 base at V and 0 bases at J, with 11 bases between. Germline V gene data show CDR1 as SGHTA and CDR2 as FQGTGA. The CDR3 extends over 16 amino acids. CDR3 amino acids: CASSLMGTSSTDTQYF. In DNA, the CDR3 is TGTGCCAGCAGCTTAATGGGGACGTCGAGCACAGATACGCAGTATTTT.

In DNA, the CDR3 is TGCGCCAGCAGCGACCAGAGGACCCAGTACTTC. Protein sequence: CASSDQRTQYF. This chain connects TRBV4-1 to TRBJ2-5; D not certain. The CDR3 covers 11 residues. V was shortened by 5 bases and J by 7 bases, with 8 bases between the two germline ends. The germline V gene has CDR1 MGHRA and CDR2 YSYEKL.

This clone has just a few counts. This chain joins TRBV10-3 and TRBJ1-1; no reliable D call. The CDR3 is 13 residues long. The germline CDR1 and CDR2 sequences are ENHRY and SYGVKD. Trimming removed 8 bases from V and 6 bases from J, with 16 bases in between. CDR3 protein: CAIGVLPGAEAFF. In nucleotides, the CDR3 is TGTGCCATCGGGGTCCTCCCAGGAGCTGAAGCTTTCTTT.

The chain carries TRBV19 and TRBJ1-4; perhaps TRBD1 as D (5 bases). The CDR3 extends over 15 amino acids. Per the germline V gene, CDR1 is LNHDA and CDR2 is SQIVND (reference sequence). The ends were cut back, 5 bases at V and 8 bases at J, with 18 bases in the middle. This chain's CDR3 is CASSLAGTWGEKLFF. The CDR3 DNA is TGTGCCAGTAGTCTGGCCGGGACCTGGGGCGAAAAACTGTTTTTT. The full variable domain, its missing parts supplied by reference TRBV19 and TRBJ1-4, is DGGITQSPKYLFRKEGQNVTLSCEQNLNHDAMYWYRQDPGQGLRLIYYSQIVNDFQKGDIAEGYSVSREKKESFPLTVTSAQKNPTAFYLCASSLAGTWGEKLFFGSGTQLSVL.

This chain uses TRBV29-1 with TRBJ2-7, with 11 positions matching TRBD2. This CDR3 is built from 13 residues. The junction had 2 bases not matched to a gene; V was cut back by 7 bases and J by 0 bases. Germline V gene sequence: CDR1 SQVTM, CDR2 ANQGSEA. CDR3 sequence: CSATSGNSYEQYF. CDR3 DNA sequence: TGCAGCGCGACTAGCGGGAACTCCTACGAGCAGTACTTC.

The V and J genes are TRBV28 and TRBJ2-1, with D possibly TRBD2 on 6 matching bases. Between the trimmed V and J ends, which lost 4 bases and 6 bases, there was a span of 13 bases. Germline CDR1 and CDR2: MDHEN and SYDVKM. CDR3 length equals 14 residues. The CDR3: CASSSGTSLNEQFF. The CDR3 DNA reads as TGTGCCAGCAGTTCCGGGACTTCTCTCAATGAGCAGTTCTTC.

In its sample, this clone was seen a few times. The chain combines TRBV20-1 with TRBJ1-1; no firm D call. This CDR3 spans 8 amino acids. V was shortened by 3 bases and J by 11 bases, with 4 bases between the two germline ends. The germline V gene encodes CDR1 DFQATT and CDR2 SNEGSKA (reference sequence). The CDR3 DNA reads TGCAGTGCTAGCGCGGCTTTCTTT. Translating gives CSASAAFF.

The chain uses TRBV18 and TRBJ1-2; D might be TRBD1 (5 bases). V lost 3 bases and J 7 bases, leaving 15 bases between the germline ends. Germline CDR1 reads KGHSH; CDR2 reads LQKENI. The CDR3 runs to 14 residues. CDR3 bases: TGTGCCAGCTCACCCTCGGGTGGTCAGGGTGGCTACACCTTC. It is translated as CASSPSGGQGGYTF.

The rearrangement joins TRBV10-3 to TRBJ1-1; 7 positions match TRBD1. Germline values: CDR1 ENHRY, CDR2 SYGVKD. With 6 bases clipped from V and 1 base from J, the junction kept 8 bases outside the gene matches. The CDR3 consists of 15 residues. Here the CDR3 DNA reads TGTGCCATCAGCTTGGGACAGTTATCGAACACTGAAGCTTTCTTT. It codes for CAISLGQLSNTEAFF.

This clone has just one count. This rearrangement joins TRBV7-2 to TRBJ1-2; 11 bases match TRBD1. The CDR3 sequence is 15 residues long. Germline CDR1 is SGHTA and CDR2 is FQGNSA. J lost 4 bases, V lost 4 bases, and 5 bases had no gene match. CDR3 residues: CASSYRTGGSYGYTF. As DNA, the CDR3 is TGTGCCAGCAGCTATCGGACAGGGGGCAGCTATGGCTACACCTTC. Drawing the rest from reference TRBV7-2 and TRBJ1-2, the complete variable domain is GAGVSQSPSNKVTEKGKDVELRCDPISGHTALYWYRQSLGQGLEFLIYFQGNSAPDKSGLPSDRFSAERTGGSVSTLTIQRTQQEDSAVYLCASSYRTGGSYGYTFGSGTRLTVV.

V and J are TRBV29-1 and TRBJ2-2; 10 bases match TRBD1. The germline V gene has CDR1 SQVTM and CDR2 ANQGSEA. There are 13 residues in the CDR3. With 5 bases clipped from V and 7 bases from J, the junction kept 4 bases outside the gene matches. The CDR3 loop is CSVLGTGDGELFF. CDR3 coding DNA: TGCAGCGTTCTCGGGACAGGGGACGGGGAGCTGTTTTTT.

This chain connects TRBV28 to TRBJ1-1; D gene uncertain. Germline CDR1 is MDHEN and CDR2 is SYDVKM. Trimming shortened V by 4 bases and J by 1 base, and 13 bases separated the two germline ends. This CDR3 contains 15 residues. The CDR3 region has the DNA TGTGCCAGCAGTTCGAGGTTCGAGGGGAACACTGAAGCTTTCTTT. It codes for CASSSRFEGNTEAFF. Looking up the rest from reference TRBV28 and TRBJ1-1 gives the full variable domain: DVKVTQSSRYLVKRTGEKVFLECVQDMDHENMFWYRQDPGLGLRLIYFSYDVKMKEKGDIPEGYSVSREKKERFSLILESASTNQTSMYLCASSSRFEGNTEAFFGQGTRLTVV.

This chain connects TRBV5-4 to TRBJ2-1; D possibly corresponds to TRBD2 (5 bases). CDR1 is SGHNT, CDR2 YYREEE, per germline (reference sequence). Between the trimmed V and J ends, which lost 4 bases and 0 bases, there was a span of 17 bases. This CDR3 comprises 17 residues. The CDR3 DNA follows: TGTGCCAGCAGCCCAGTGCTAGCAACGAGCTCCTACAATGAGCAGTTCTTC. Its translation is CASSPVLATSSYNEQFF.

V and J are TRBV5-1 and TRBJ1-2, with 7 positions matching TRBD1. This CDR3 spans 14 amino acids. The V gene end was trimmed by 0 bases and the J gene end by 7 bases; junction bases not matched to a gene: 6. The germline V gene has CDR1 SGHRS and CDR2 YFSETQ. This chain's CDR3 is CASSLATGEGGYTF. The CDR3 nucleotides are TGCGCCAGCAGCTTGGCTACAGGGGAGGGTGGCTACACCTTC.

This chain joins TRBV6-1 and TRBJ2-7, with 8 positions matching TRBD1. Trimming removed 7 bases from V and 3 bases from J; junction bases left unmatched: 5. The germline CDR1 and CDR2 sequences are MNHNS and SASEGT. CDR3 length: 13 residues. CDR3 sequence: CASNPDRVYEQYF. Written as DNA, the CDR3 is TGTGCCAGCAATCCGGACAGGGTCTACGAGCAGTACTTC.

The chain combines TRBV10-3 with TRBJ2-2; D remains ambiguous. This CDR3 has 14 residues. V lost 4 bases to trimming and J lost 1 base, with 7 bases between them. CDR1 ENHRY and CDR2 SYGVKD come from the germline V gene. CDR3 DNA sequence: TGTGCCATCAGTGGTGTTATGAACACCGGGGAGCTGTTTTTT. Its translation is CAISGVMNTGELFF.

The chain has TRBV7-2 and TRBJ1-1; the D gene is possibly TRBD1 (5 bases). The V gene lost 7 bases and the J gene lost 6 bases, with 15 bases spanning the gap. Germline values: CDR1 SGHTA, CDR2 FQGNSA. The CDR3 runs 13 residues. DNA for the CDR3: TGTGCCAGCACCGTACGGCAGGGAGCTGAAGCTTTCTTT. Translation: CASTVRQGAEAFF. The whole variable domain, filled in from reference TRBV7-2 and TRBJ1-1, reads GAGVSQSPSNKVTEKGKDVELRCDPISGHTALYWYRQSLGQGLEFLIYFQGNSAPDKSGLPSDRFSAERTGGSVSTLTIQRTQQEDSAVYLCASTVRQGAEAFFGQGTRLTVV.

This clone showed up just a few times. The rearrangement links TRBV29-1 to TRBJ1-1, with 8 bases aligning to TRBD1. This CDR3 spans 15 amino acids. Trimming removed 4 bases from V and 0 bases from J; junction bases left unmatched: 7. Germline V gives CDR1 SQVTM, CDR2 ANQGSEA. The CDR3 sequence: CSVVDRGRVNTEAFF. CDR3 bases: TGCAGCGTTGTAGACAGGGGCCGGGTGAACACTGAAGCTTTCTTT.

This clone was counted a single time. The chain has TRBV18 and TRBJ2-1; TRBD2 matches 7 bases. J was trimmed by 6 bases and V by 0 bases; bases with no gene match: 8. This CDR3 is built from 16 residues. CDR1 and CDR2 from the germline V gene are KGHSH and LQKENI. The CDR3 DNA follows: TGTGCCAGCTCACCACCCTCTGGCGGGAGAAGCAATGAGCAGTTCTTC. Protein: CASSPPSGGRSNEQFF.

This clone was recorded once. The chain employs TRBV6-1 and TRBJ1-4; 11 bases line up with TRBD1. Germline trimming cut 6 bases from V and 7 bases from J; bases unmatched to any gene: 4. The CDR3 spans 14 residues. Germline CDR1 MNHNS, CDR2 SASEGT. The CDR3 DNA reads TGTGCCAGCAGGGTAGGACAGGGGGCTGAAAAACTGTTTTTT. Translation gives CASRVGQGAEKLFF.

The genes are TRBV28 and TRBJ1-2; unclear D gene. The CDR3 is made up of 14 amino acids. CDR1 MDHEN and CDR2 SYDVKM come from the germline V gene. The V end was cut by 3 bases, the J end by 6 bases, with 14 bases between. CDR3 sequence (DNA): TGTGCCAGCAGTTTTTCGCAAGGGTATCATGGCTACACCTTC. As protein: CASSFSQGYHGYTF.

In nucleotides, the CDR3 is TGTGCCAGCAGTCCAAGGCCCCTCTATGGCTACACCTTC. As protein: CASSPRPLYGYTF. The chain uses TRBV5-4 and TRBJ1-2, with D unclear. The CDR3 has 13 amino acids. V was shortened by 5 bases and J by 4 bases, with 12 bases between the two germline ends. Germline V gene sequence: CDR1 SGHNT, CDR2 YYREEE (reference sequence).